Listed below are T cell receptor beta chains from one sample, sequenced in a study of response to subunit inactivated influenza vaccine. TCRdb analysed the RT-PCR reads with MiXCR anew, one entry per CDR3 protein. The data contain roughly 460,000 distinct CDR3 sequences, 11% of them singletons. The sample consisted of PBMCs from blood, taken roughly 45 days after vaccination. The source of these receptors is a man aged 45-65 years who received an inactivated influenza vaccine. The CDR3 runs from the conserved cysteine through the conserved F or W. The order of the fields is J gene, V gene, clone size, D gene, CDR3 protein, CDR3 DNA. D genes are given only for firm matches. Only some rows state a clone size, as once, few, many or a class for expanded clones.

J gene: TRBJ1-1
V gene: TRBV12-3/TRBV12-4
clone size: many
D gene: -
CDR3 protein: CASSAGRASAEAFF
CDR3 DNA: TGTGCCAGCAGCGCCGGCCGTGCTTCGGCTGAAGCTTTCTTT

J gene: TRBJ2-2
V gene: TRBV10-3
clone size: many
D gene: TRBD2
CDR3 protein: CAIAGGSGTNTGELFF
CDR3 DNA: TGTGCCATCGCGGGGGGTAGCGGGACGAACACCGGGGAGCTGTTTTTT

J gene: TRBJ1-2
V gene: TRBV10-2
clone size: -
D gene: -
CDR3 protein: CASSERRGKGYTF
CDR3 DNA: TGCGCCAGCAGTGAGAGGAGGGGCAAAGGCTACACCTTC

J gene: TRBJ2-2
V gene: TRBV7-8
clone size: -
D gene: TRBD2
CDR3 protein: CASSPRLAGGTGELFF
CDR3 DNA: TGTGCCAGCAGCCCCCGACTAGCGGGAGGTACCGGGGAGCTGTTTTTT

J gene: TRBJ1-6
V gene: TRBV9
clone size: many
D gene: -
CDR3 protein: CASSSGPDSPLHF
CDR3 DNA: TGTGCCAGCAGCTCCGGACCGGATTCACCCCTCCACTTT

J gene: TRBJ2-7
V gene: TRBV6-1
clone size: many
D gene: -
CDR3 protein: CASSETDSYEQYF
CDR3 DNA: TGTGCCAGCAGTGAAACGGACAGCTACGAGCAGTACTTC

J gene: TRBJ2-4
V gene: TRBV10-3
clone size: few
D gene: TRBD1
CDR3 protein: CAIRDGDRGKNIQYF
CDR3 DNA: TGTGCCATCAGGGACGGGGACAGAGGGAAAAACATTCAGTACTTC

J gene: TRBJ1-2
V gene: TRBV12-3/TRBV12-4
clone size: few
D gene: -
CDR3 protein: CASSFEGSRGYTF
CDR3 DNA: TGTGCCAGCAGTTTTGAGGGGTCGCGTGGCTACACCTTC

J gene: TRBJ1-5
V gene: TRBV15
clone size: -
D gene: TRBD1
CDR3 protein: CATSTDRGGGESNQPQHF
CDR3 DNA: TGTGCCACCAGCACTGACAGGGGAGGGGGAGAGAGCAATCAGCCCCAGCATTTT

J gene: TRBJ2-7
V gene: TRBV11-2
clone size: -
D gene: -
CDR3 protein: CASSLWGETSYEQYF
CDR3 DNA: TGTGCCAGCAGCTTATGGGGCGAGACCTCCTACGAGCAGTACTTC

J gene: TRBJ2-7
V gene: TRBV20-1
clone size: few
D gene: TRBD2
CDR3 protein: CSAALLAGDSYEQYF
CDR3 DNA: TGCAGTGCAGCCTTACTAGCGGGGGACTCCTACGAGCAGTACTTC

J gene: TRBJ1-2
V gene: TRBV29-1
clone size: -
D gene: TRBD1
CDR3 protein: CSVEQGETYGYTF
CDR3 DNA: TGCAGCGTTGAACAGGGGGAGACCTATGGCTACACCTTC

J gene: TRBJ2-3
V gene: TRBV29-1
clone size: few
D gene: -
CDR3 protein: CSVSQGSADTQYF
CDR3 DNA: TGCAGCGTTTCGCAGGGTTCTGCAGATACGCAGTATTTT

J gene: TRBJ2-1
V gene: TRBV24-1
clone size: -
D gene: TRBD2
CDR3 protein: CATSDLTGGNEQFF
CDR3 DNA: TGTGCCACCAGTGATTTGACGGGGGGCAATGAGCAGTTCTTC